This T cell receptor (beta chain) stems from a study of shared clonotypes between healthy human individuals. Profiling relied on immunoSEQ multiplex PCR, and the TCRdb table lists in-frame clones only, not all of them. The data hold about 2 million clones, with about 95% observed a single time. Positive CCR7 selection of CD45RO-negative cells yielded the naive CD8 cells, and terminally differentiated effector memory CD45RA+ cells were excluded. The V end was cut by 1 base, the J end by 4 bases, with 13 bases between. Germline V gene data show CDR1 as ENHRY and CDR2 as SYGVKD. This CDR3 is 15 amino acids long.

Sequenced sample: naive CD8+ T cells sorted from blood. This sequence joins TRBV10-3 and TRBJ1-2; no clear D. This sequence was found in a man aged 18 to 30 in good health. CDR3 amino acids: CAISELSGQIYGYTF. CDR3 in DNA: TGTGCCATCAGTGAGTTGAGCGGCCAGATCTATGGCTACACCTTC.